This T cell receptor beta chain appears in the sequencing data of a study of patients and donors after allogeneic stem cell transplantation. Via MiXCR, TCRdb re-called the RT-PCR reads, giving one row per CDR3 protein. The sample has about 960,000 distinct CDR3 sequences; roughly 18% are singletons. There are 15 residues in the CDR3. Deletions cut 8 bases from V and 3 bases from J, with 17 bases between. CDR1 is LGHNA, CDR2 YNFKEQ, per germline. Source material: blood, either unsorted or a sorted T cell fraction (not recorded which). The sequence came from a human donor who was either an allogeneic HSCT recipient or a stem cell or donor lymphocyte infusion donor (not recorded which). It is not recorded whose cells these are; they may come from a transplant donor. The genes are TRBV4-2 and TRBJ1-5; TRBD1 might be the D (6 bases). CDR3: CASAPEGGINQPQHF. The DNA of the CDR3 is TGTGCCAGCGCCCCTGAAGGGGGGATCAATCAGCCCCAGCATTTT.